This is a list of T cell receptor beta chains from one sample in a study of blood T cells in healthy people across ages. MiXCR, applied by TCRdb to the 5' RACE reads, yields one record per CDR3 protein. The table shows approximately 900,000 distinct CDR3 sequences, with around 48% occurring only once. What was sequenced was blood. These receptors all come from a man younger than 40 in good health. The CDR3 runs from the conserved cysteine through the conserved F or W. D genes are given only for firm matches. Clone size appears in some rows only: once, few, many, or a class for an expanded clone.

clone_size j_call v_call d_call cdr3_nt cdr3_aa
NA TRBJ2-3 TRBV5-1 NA TGCGCCAGCAGCTTGGCCAACAAGGCAACAGATACGCAGTATTTT CASSLANKATDTQYF
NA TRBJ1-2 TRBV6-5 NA TGTGCCAGCACCGTAACTTTAGGTTCTGGCTACACCTTC CASTVTLGSGYTF
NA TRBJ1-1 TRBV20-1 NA TGCAGTGCTAGAGACCTCCAACCGGAATGGGCTGAAGCTTTCTTT CSARDLQPEWAEAFF
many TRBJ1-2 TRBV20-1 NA TGCAGGGACAGTTCAGTAGATTATGGCTACACCTTC CRDSSVDYGYTF
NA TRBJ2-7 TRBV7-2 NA TGTGCCAGCAGCTTGGACCCAGACTACGAGCAGTACTTC CASSLDPDYEQYF
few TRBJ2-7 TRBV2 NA TGTGCCAGCAGTACAATAATCGAGCAGTACTTC CASSTIIEQYF
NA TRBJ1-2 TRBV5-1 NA TGCGCCAGCAGCTCACCCGAAGGGACAAGAGCTAACTATGGCTACACCTTC CASSSPEGTRANYGYTF
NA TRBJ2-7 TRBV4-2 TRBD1 TGTGCCAGCAGCCGAAGCCCGGGACAGAGCTACGAGCAGTACTTC CASSRSPGQSYEQYF
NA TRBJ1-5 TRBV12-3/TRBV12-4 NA TGTGCCAGCAGTCGAGGGATGGAGCCCCAGCATTTT CASSRGMEPQHF
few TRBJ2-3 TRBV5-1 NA TGCGCCAGCAGGGAGCAATTCCTTAGCACAGATACGCAGTATTTT CASREQFLSTDTQYF
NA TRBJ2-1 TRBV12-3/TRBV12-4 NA TGTGCCAGCAGTACGTATCTGGGGGAGCAGTTCTTC CASSTYLGEQFF
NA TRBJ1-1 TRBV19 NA TGTGCCAGTACCTCCCCTGGGGCAGTTAGAACTGAAGCTTTCTTT CASTSPGAVRTEAFF
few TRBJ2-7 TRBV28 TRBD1 TGTGCCAGCAGTTTATCCCCGGACAGGGGCTCCGAGCAGTACTTC CASSLSPDRGSEQYF
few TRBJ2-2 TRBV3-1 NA TGTGCCAGCAGCCACGACGCCCGGAACACCGGGGAGCTGTTTTTT CASSHDARNTGELFF
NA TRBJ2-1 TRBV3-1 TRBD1 TGTGCCAGCAGCCAGGACAGGGCCGAGTTCTTC CASSQDRAEFF
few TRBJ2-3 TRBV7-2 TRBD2 TGTGCCAGCAGCTTAGTTAGGCGGGGGAGCACAGATACGCAGTATTTT CASSLVRRGSTDTQYF
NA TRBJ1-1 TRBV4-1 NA TGCGCCAGCAGCCATCCCACCCGGGCAGCGAACACTGAAGCTTTCTTT CASSHPTRAANTEAFF
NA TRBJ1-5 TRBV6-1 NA TGTGCCAGCAGTGAAGCGTATAGCAATCAGCCCCAGCATTTT CASSEAYSNQPQHF
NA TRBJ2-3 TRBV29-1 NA TGCAGCGTCTTTGGATCCTACACAGATACGCAGTATTTT CSVFGSYTDTQYF
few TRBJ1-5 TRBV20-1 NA TGCAGTGCTAGAGATAGGAAGCCGGGACACAGACCTTATCAGCCCCAGCATTTT CSARDRKPGHRPYQPQHF
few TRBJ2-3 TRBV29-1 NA TGCAGCGTTGAAGATAGGGGGGGGGGTACGCAGTATTTT CSVEDRGGGTQYF
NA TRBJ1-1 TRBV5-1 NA TGCGCCAGCAGTTTAGGACATAGGAACACTGAAGCTTTCTTT CASSLGHRNTEAFF
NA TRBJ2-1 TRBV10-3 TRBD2 TGTGCCTCTCGGGCTAGCGGGGGGGATGAGCAGTTCTTC CASRASGGDEQFF
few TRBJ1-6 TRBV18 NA TGTGCCAGCTCACCTGAAGAAATGGTGACACCCCTCCACTTT CASSPEEMVTPLHF
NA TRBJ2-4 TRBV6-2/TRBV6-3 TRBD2 TGTGCCAGCAGTTACCCCCCGGGGGGATTCAGCATTCAGTACTTC CASSYPPGGFSIQYF
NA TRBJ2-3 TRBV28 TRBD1 TGTGCCAGCAGCCAACCTAGGACAGGGGGCACAGATACGCAGTATTTT CASSQPRTGGTDTQYF
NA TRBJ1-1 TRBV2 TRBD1 TGTGCCAGCAGCCAACAGGGGCCTAACACTGAAGCTTTCTTT CASSQQGPNTEAFF
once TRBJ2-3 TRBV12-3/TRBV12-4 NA TGTGCCAGCAGTCTCACCGCGGCGGCAGATACGCAGTATTTT CASSLTAAADTQYF
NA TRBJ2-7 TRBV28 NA TGTGCCGGCAGGACCGGGACCTGGGGTTACGAGCAGTACTTC CAGRTGTWGYEQYF
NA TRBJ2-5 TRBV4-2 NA TGTGCCAGCAGCCCCTCTTCGAGGGATGGAGAGACCCAGTACTTC CASSPSSRDGETQYF
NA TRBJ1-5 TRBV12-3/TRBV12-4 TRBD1 TGTGCCAGCAGTGGCTCCGGGACAGGCAATCAGCCCCAGCATTTT CASSGSGTGNQPQHF
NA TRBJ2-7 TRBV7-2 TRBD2 TGTGCCAGCAGCTCCGGTTGGACTAGCAGAACCTACGAGCAGTACTTC CASSSGWTSRTYEQYF
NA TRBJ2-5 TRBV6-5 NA TGTGCCAGCAGTGACGGGGGCCCGGCCAAGACCCAGTACTTC CASSDGGPAKTQYF
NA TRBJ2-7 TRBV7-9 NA TGTGCCAGCAGGTCGCAGGGGACCGAGCAGTACTTC CASRSQGTEQYF
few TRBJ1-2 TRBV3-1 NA TGTGCCAGCAGCCAAGAGGGGGTCGGGGCTCTCGGCTACACCTTC CASSQEGVGALGYTF
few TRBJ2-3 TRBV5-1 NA TGCGCCAGCACCATTGACGGAGCCCACACAGATACGCAGTATTTT CASTIDGAHTDTQYF
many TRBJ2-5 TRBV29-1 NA TGCAGCGTTGGGCAGGGGATCGTGGAGACCCAGTACTTC CSVGQGIVETQYF
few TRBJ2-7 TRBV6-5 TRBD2 TGTGCCAGCAGTCCCCGACTAAGCGGGGGCGGCTACGAGCAGTACTTC CASSPRLSGGGYEQYF
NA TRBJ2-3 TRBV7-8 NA TGTGCCAGCAGCTATCCGGGTCAGGTTACAGATACGCAGTATTTT CASSYPGQVTDTQYF